This T cell receptor (beta chain) was obtained from a study of T cells after yellow fever vaccination. Study in general: Libraries from low-cell-number fractions were prepared with the SMART-Seq v4 Ultra Low Input RNA kit.

The CDR3 contains 15 residues. Trimming cost V 5 bases and J 2 bases; bases outside gene matches: 8. Germline V gene sequence: CDR1 MNHNS, CDR2 SASEGT. MiXCR, applied by TCRdb to the 5' RACE reads, yields one record per CDR3 protein. The sample consists of 610,000 or so distinct CDR3 sequences, over 9% of them appearing once. General observations from the study: It was the secondary response that reached its peak faster, day 5 versus 15, but it was weaker.

Of note for this clonotype: Its antigen remains unknown.

This sample comprised PBMCs, obtained on the day of the yellow fever booster vaccination. The rearrangement links TRBV6-1 to TRBJ2-5; 7 positions agree with TRBD2. This receptor was obtained from a man younger than 40 who received the YFV17D yellow fever vaccine. The CDR3 DNA is TGTGCCAGCAGTACATTTCTAGCGGATCAAGAGACCCAGTACTTC. Translation: CASSTFLADQETQYF.